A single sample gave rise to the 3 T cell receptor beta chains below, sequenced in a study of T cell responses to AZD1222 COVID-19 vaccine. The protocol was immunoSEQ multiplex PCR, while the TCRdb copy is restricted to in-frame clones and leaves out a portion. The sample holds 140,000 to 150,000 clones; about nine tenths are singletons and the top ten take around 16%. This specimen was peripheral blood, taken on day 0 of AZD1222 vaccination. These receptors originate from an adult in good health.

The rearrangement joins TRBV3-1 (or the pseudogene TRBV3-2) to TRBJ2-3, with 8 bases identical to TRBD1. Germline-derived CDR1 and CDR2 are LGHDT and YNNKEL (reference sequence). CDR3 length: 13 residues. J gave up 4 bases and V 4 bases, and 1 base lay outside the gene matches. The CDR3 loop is CASSPGGADTQYF. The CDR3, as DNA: TGTGCCAGCAGCCCAGGGGGCGCAGATACGCAGTATTTT.

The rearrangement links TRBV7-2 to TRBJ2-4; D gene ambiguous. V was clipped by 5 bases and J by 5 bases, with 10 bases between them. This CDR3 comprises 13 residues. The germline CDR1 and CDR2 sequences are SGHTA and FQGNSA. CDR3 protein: CASSIQEQNIQYF. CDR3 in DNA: TGTGCCAGCAGCATCCAGGAGCAAAACATTCAGTACTTC.

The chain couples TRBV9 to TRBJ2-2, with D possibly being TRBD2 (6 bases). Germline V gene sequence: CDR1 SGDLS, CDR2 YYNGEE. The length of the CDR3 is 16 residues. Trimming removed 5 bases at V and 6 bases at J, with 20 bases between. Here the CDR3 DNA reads TGTGCCAGCAGGTCGGGCGGGGCCGTGGGTGCCGGGGAGCTGTTTTTT. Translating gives CASRSGGAVGAGELFF.